These 20 T cell receptor beta chains were all obtained from the same sample, sequenced in a study of blood T cells in healthy people across ages. Alongside a J-beta primer mix, a sample-barcoded 5' primer served in a second PCR lasting about 7 to 11 cycles. MiXCR, run by TCRdb on the 5' RACE reads, gives a single entry per CDR3 protein. The sample records roughly 1,000,000 distinct CDR3 sequences, around 27% being singletons. These data were also filed under a second study, of T cells of mothers and their children.

The sample taken for sequencing was blood. These receptors were collected from a girl aged 2-9 years in good health.

This clonotype was detected only a few times. The J gene is TRBJ2-5, the V gene TRBV29-1; 10 positions match TRBD2. The DNA end is a closer match to TRBJ2-1, so the J assignment may be wrong. The CDR3 has 11 residues. Germline V gene lookup returns CDR1 SQVTM and CDR2 ANQGSEA. The CDR3, as DNA: TGCAGCGTGTTAGCGGGGGGTGAGCAGTTCTTC. Translation: CSVLAGGEQFF.

A remark on this clonotype: Without the conserved terminal phenylalanine or tryptophan, this CDR3 likely stems from a read error. The V and J genes are TRBV10-3 and TRBJ2-5, with a possible D match to TRBD1 (6 bases). The CDR3 loop spans 13 amino acids. The V gene's germline CDR1 is ENHRY and CDR2 SYGVKD. V was clipped by 5 bases and J by 5 bases, with 12 bases between them. The CDR3: CAISSRGGETQYL. CDR3 sequence (DNA): TGTGCCATCAGTTCCAGGGGCGGTGAGACCCAGTACCTC.

V usage is TRBV18 and J usage is TRBJ1-2; D is uncertain. With 6 bases removed from V and 2 bases from J, the gap between germline ends came to 10 bases. CDR1 is KGHSH, CDR2 LQKENI, per germline. This CDR3 is built from 13 residues. CDR3 coding DNA: TGTGCCAGCTCCGTGGAGGCCAACTATGGCTACACCTTC. Protein: CASSVEANYGYTF.

This clonotype was observed a few times. The rearrangement joins TRBV12-3 or TRBV12-4 to TRBJ2-3; D remains unclear. The CDR3 totals 14 residues. V was clipped by 3 bases and J by 4 bases, with 11 bases between them. The CDR3 DNA sequence: TGTGCCAGCAGTTTCTTCGAATCCGCAGATACGCAGTATTTT. Translation gives CASSFFESADTQYF.

This chain joins TRBV27 and TRBJ1-5, with 7 positions matching TRBD1. V gave up 11 bases and J gave up 0 bases; unmatched junction bases: 7. The CDR3 runs 14 residues. CDR1 is MNHEY and CDR2 is SMNVEV in the germline V gene (reference sequence). Here the CDR3 reads CADRDSFSNQPQHF. Here the CDR3 DNA reads TGTGCCGACAGGGACAGTTTTAGCAATCAGCCCCAGCATTTT.

The rearrangement joins TRBV12-3 or TRBV12-4 to TRBJ1-2, with 9 bases lining up with TRBD1. With 5 bases clipped from V and 8 bases from J, the junction kept 6 bases outside the gene matches. This CDR3 region has 13 residues. This CDR3 reads CASSTRDRDGYTF. CDR3 DNA: TGTGCCAGCAGTACTCGGGACAGGGACGGCTACACCTTC.

This clonotype was observed a handful of times. V is TRBV12-3 or TRBV12-4 and J is TRBJ2-6; D is unresolved. CDR3 length: 16 residues. V lost 4 bases and J 0 bases, leaving 10 bases between the germline ends. CDR3 nucleotide sequence: TGTGCCAGCAGTTCCCGAGCCAACTCTGGGGCCAACGTCCTGACTTTC. This codes for CASSSRANSGANVLTF.

The genes are TRBV29-1 and TRBJ2-2; no clear D. Germline values: CDR1 SQVTM, CDR2 ANQGSEA. CDR3 length: 14 residues. Trimming took off 4 bases at V and 1 base at J, with 10 bases between the two ends. As DNA, the CDR3 is TGCAGCGTTGGCCCTGCTTTGAACACCGGGGAGCTGTTTTTT. Protein sequence: CSVGPALNTGELFF.

The rearrangement uses TRBV27 and TRBJ1-2; maybe TRBD1 (6 bases). In germline, CDR1 is MNHEY, CDR2 SMNVEV (reference sequence). The CDR3 consists of 15 residues. V shed 5 bases and J shed 4 bases, with 17 bases lying between them. CDR3 bases: TGTGCCAGCAGTCCCCACAGGGAGGGGAGCTATGGCTACACCTTC. This translates into CASSPHREGSYGYTF.

The rearrangement links TRBV6-6 to TRBJ2-3; D is undetermined. V lost 0 bases and J 4 bases, leaving 8 bases between the germline ends. This CDR3 has 14 residues. The germline gives CDR1 MNHNY, CDR2 SVGAGI (reference sequence). CDR3 region: CASSYSIVADTQYF. In DNA form, the CDR3 reads TGTGCCAGCAGTTACTCGATCGTGGCAGATACGCAGTATTTT.

This clonotype was observed once. V is TRBV29-1 and J is TRBJ2-7, with TRBD1 matching 9 bases. Germline CDR1 reads SQVTM; CDR2 reads ANQGSEA. V gave up 5 bases and J gave up 3 bases; unmatched junction bases: 5. There are 13 residues in the CDR3. CDR3 nucleotides: TGCAGCGTTTCCGGGACAGGGATCTACGAGCAGTACTTC. It encodes CSVSGTGIYEQYF.

The chain carries TRBV12-3 or TRBV12-4 and TRBJ2-1; 14 bases match TRBD2. The CDR3 is 18 amino acids. The V and J ends lost 11 bases and 0 bases, in that order; junction bases with no gene match: 12. The CDR3 sequence: CASFRPGTSGSSYNEQFF. The CDR3 DNA reads as TGTGCCTCCTTTCGACCCGGGACTAGCGGGAGCTCCTACAATGAGCAGTTCTTC.

V is TRBV7-8 and J is TRBJ2-5, with D possibly matching TRBD2 (5 bases). The J call may be incorrect, as the DNA end agrees better with TRBJ2-7. CDR1 SGHVS and CDR2 FQNEAQ come from the germline V gene. The CDR3 runs to 13 residues. As DNA, the CDR3 is TGTGCCAGCAGCCCAAACGGGGTAAACGAGCAGTACGTC. This encodes CASSPNGVNEQYV.

Notes on this clonotype: Relative to the germline gene, one junction end is altered; a read error may explain this. The V gene is TRBV7-7, the J gene TRBJ2-3; tentative D call: TRBD2 (5 bases). CDR3 length equals 15 residues. Per the germline V gene, CDR1 is SSHAT and CDR2 is FNYEAQ (reference sequence). The CDR3 DNA follows: TGTGCTAGCAGCCCCAGAGGGTGGGGAGAAGATACGCAGTATTTT. This codes for CASSPRGWGEDTQYF. Supplemented by reference TRBV7-7 and TRBJ2-3, the full variable domain reads GAGVSQSPRYKVTKRGQDVTLRCDPISSHATLYWYQQALGQGPEFLTYFNYEAQPDKSGLPSDRFSAERPEGSISTLTIQRTEQRDSAMYRCASSPRGWGEDTQYFGPGTRLTVL.

The genes are TRBV5-1 and TRBJ2-5; D is perhaps TRBD2 (6 bases). The J call is uncertain, as TRBJ2-7 better fits the DNA end. The CDR3 has 17 amino acids. The germline CDR1 and CDR2 sequences are SGHRS and YFSETQ. The CDR3 region has the DNA TGCGCCAGCAGCTTGGAGAGCCCGACTAGTTCCTTCTACGAGCAGTACTTC. Protein: CASSLESPTSSFYEQYF.

V is TRBV6-2 or TRBV6-3 and J is TRBJ1-5, with 7 bases lining up with TRBD1. The V gene's germline CDR1 is MNHEY and CDR2 SVGEGT. The CDR3 has 13 amino acids. V lost 5 bases, J lost 7 bases, and 5 bases stayed unmatched. DNA for the CDR3: TGTGCCAGCAGTCGTCGAGGGGGCCAGCCCCAGCATTTT. Encoded protein: CASSRRGGQPQHF.

The chain uses TRBV5-1 and TRBJ2-3; D may correspond to TRBD1 or TRBD2 (5 bases each). Germline lookup yields CDR1 SGHRS and CDR2 YFSETQ. This CDR3 is 17 amino acids long. Trimming removed 1 base at V and 3 bases at J, with 18 bases between. The CDR3 sequence is CASSLYPGLVRTDTQYF. CDR3 bases: TGCGCCAGCAGCTTGTATCCGGGGCTAGTTAGGACAGATACGCAGTATTTT.

V gene TRBV3-1 combines with J gene TRBJ2-6; D gene ambiguous. The CDR3 extends over 20 amino acids. Germline V gene sequence: CDR1 LGHDT, CDR2 YNNKEL (reference sequence). V was shortened by 0 bases and J by 0 bases, with 18 bases between the two germline ends. The CDR3 nucleotides read TGTGCCAGCAGCCAAGATCCTACAGCCGAGGCATACTCTGGGGCCAACGTCCTGACTTTC. As protein: CASSQDPTAEAYSGANVLTF. Full variable domain (rest looked up from reference TRBV3-1 and TRBJ2-6): DTAVSQTPKYLVTQMGNDKSIKCEQNLGHDTMYWYKQDSKKFLKIMFSYNNKELIINETVPNRFSPKSPDKAHLNLHINSLELGDSAVYFCASSQDPTAEAYSGANVLTFGAGSRLTVL.

This clonotype was seen a few times. The chain joins TRBV6-4 to TRBJ1-1; no clear D gene. Germline loops: CDR1 MRHNA, CDR2 SNTAGT. This CDR3 spans 9 amino acids. Deletions cut 7 bases from V and 11 bases from J, with 8 bases between. CDR3 DNA: TGTGCCAGCATCTCGGGGGCTTTCTTT. It translates to CASISGAFF.

This clonotype was seen a handful of times. The CDR3 sequence: CASSLSLEGGPDTQYF. CDR3 nucleotide sequence: TGTGCCAGCAGTTTAAGTCTGGAGGGGGGACCAGATACGCAGTATTTT. The chain uses TRBV28 and TRBJ2-3; D may match TRBD1 or TRBD2 (6 bases each). CDR1 MDHEN and CDR2 SYDVKM come from the germline V gene. The ends were cut back, 2 bases at V and 4 bases at J, with 16 bases in the middle. The CDR3 spans 16 residues.